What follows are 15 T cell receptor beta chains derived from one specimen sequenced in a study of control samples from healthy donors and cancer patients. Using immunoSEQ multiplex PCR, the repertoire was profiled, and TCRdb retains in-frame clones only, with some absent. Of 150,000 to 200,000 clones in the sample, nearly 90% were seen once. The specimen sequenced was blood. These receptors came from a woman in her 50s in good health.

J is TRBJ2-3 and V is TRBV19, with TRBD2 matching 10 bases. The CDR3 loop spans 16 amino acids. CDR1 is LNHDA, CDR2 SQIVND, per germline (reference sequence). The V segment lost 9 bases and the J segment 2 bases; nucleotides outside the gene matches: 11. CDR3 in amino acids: CASGRRLAGATDTQYF. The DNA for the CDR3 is TGTGCCAGCGGGCGGCGGCTAGCGGGAGCCACAGATACGCAGTATTTT.

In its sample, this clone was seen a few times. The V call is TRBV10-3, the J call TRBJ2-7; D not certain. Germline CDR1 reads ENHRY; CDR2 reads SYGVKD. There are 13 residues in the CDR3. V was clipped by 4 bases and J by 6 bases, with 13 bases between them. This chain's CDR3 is CAISVSEDGEQYF. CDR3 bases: TGTGCCATCAGTGTGAGTGAGGACGGCGAGCAGTACTTC.

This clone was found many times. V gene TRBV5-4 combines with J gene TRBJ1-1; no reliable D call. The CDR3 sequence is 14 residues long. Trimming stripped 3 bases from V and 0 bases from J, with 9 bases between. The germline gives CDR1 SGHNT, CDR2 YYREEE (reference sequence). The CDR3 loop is CASSSPGMNTEAFF. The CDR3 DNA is TGTGCCAGCAGCTCTCCAGGAATGAACACTGAAGCTTTCTTT.

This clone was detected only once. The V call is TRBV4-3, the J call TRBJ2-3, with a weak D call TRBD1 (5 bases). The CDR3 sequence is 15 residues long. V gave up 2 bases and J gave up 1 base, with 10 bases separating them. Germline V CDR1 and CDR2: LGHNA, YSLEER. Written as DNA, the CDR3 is TGCGCCAGCAGCCAATATAAGACAGGCACAGATACGCAGTATTTT. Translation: CASSQYKTGTDTQYF.

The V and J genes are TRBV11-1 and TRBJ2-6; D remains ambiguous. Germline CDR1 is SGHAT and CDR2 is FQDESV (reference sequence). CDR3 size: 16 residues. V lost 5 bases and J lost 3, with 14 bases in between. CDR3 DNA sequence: TGTGCCAGCAGCCCCACCCGGCTGAATGGGGCCAACGTCCTGACTTTC. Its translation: CASSPTRLNGANVLTF.

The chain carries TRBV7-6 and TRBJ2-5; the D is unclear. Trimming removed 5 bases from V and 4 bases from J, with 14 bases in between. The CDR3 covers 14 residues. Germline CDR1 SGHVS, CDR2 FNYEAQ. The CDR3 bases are TGTGCCAGCAGCGTGAGCACCCGGGCAGAGACCCAGTACTTC. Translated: CASSVSTRAETQYF.

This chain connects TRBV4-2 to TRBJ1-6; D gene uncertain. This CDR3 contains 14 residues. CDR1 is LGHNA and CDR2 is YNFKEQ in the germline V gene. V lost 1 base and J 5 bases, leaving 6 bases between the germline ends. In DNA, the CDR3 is TGTGCCAGCAGCCAAGCTACGGATAATTCACCCCTCCACTTT. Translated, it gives CASSQATDNSPLHF.

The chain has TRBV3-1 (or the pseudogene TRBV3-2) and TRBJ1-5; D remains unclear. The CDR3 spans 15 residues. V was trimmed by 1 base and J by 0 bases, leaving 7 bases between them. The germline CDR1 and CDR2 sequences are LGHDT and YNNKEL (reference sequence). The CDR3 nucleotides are TGTGCCAGCAGCCAAGGGTGGATTAGCAATCAGCCCCAGCATTTT. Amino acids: CASSQGWISNQPQHF.

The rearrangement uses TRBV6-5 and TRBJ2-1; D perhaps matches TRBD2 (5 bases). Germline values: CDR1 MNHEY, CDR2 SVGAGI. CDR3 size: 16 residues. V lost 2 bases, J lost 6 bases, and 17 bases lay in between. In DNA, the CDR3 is TGTGCCAGCAGTTACCCCACATTGGCGGGCTTCAATGAGCAGTTCTTC. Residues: CASSYPTLAGFNEQFF.

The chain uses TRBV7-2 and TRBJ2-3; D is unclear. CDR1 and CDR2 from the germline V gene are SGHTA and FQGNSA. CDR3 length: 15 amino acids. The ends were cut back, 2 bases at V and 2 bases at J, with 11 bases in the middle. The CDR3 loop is CASSLQSLHTDTQYF. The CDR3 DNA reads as TGTGCCAGCAGCTTACAGTCGCTCCACACAGATACGCAGTATTTT.

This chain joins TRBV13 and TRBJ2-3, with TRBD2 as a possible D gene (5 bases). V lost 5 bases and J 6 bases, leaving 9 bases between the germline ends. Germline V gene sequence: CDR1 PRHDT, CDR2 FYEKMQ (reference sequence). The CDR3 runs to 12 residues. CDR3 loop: CASSLERDTQYF. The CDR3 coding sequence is TGTGCCAGCAGCCTTGAGCGGGATACGCAGTATTTT. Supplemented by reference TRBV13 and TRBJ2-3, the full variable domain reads AAGVIQSPRHLIKEKRETATLKCYPIPRHDTVYWYQQGPGQDPQFLISFYEKMQSDKGSIPDRFSAQQFSDYHSELNMSSLELGDSALYFCASSLERDTQYFGPGTRLTVL.

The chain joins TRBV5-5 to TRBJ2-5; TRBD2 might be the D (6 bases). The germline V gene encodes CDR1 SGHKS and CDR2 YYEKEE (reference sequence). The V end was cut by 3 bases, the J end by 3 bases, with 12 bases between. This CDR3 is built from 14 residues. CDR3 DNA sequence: TGTGCCAGCAGCTCGGGGGAAGTGGAAGAGACCCAGTACTTC. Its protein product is CASSSGEVEETQYF.

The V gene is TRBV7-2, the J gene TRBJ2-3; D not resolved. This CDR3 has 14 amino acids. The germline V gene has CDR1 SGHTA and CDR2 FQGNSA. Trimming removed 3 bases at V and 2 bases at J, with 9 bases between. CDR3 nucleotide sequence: TGTGCCAGCAGCTTGAGTAGATACACAGATACGCAGTATTTT. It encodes CASSLSRYTDTQYF.

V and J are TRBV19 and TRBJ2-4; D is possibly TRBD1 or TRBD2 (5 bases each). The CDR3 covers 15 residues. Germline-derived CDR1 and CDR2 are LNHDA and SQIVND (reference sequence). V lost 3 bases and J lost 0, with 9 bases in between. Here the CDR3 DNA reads TGTGCCAGTAGTATGCCCGGGACAGCCAAAAACATTCAGTACTTC. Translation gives CASSMPGTAKNIQYF. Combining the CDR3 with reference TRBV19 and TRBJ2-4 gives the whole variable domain DGGITQSPKYLFRKEGQNVTLSCEQNLNHDAMYWYRQDPGQGLRLIYYSQIVNDFQKGDIAEGYSVSREKKESFPLTVTSAQKNPTAFYLCASSMPGTAKNIQYFGAGTRLSVL.

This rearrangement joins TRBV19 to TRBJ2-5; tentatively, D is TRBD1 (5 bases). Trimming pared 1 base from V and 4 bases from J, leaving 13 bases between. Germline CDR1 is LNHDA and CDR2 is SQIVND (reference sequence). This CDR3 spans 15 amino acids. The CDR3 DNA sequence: TGTGCCAGTAGTATAGGGGGCAGCATGGGAGAGACCCAGTACTTC. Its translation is CASSIGGSMGETQYF.